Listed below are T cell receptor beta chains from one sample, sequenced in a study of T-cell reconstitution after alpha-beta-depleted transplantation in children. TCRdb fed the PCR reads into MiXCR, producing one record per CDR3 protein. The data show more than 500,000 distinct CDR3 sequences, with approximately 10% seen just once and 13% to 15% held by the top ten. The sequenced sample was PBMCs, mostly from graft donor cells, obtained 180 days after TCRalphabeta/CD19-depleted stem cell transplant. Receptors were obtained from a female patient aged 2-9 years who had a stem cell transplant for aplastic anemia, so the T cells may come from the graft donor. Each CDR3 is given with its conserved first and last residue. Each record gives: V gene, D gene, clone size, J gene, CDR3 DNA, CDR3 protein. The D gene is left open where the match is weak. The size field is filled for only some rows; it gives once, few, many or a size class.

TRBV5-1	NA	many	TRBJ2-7	TGCGCCAGCAGCCCCGGACAGCGTCGAGGGATCGAGCAGTACTTC	CASSPGQRRGIEQYF
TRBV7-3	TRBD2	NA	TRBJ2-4	TGTGCCAGCAGCTTGATAGCGGGAGACAGGAACATTCAGTACTTC	CASSLIAGDRNIQYF
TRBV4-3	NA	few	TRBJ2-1	TGCGCCAGCAGCCAAATTGGACGCAGGGACAATGAGCAGTTCTTC	CASSQIGRRDNEQFF
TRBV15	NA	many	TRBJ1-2	TGTGCCACCAGCAGAGAGGGTACGGGCTATGGCTACACCTTC	CATSREGTGYGYTF
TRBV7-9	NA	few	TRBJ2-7	TGTGCCAGCAGCTTTCCCGGGACCGGCGAGCAGTACTTC	CASSFPGTGEQYF
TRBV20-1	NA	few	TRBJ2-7	TGCAGTGCTAGAGTACTGGCGGGCTTCTACGAGCAGTACTTC	CSARVLAGFYEQYF
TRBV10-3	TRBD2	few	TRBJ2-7	TGTGCCATCAGTGAATCTGGGACTAGCTACGAGCAGTACTTC	CAISESGTSYEQYF
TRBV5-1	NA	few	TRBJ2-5	TGCGCCAGCAGCTTGTACGATGCGGAGACCCAGTACTTC	CASSLYDAETQYF
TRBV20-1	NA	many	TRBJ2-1	TGCAGTGCTAGCGGGAGAAGTCCCCTCTACAATGAGCAGTTCTTC	CSASGRSPLYNEQFF
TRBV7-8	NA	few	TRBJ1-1	TGTGCCAGCAGCCCGGGGACTGGCCTGAGCGGCACTGAAGCTTTCTTT	CASSPGTGLSGTEAFF
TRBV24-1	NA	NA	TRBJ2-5	TGTGCCACCAGTGGCGCGACAGTAGAGACCCAGTACTTC	CATSGATVETQYF
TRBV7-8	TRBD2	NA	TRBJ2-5	TGTGCCAGCAGCCAAAGCGGGGGGCAGTACTTC	CASSQSGGQYF
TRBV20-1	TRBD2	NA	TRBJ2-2	TGCAGTGCTAGCGGGGGGGCGAACACCGGGGAGCTGTTTTTT	CSASGGANTGELFF
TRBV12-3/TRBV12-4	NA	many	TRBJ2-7	TGTGCCAGCAGCATTGGGGGAGATTTCTACGAGCAGTACTTC	CASSIGGDFYEQYF
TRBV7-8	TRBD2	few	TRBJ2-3	TGTGCCAGCAGCTTAGTGGTGCGGGGAGGGGCAGATACGCAGTATTTT	CASSLVVRGGADTQYF
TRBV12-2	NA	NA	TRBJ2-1	TGTGCAAGTCGCCCTGACGGGTGGAATGAGCAGTTCTTC	CASRPDGWNEQFF
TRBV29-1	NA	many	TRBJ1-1	TGCAGCGTTGGTAGGACTGAAGCTTTCTTT	CSVGRTEAFF
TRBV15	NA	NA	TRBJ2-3	TGTGCCACCAGCCAACTATCCAACCGGGGTAGTACGCAGTATTTT	CATSQLSNRGSTQYF
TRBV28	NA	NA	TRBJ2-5	TGTGCCAGCAGTTTAGAAGCTACCTATTCCCAAGAGACCCAGTACTTC	CASSLEATYSQETQYF
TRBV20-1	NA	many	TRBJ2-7	TGCAGTGCTAGAGATAGAGACGGCCTAGCGATCTACGAGCAGTACTTC	CSARDRDGLAIYEQYF
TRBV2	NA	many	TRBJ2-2	TGTGCCAGCGGGACCTTGAACACCGGGGAGCTGTTTTTT	CASGTLNTGELFF
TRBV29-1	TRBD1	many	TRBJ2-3	TGCAGCGTTGATGGACAGGGGGCAGATACGCAGTATTTT	CSVDGQGADTQYF
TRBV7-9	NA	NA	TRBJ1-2	TGTGCCAGCAGCTTAGCGAGGCGGAAGGGTAGCTACACCTTC	CASSLARRKGSYTF
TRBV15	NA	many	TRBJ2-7	TGTGCCACCAGCAGGGAGGGCCTGATGGCAGCGACCGGTTACGAGCAGTACTTC	CATSREGLMAATGYEQYF
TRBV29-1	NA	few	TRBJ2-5	TGCAGCGTGGGGGGGCGGGAGACCCAGTACTTC	CSVGGRETQYF
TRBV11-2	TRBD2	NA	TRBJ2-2	TGTGCCAGCAGCCCCTTCCCACAATGGACTAGCGGCACCGGGGAGCTGTTTTTT	CASSPFPQWTSGTGELFF